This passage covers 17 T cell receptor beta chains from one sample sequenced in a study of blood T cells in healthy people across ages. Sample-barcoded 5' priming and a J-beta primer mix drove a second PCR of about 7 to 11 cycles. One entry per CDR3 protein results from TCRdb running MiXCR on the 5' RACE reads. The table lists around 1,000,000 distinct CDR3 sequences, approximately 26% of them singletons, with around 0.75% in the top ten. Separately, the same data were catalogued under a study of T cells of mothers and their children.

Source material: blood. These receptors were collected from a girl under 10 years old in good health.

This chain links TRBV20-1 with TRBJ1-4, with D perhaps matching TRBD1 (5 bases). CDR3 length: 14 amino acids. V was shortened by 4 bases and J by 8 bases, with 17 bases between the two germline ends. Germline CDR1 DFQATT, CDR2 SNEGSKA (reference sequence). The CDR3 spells CSATTWTGGEKLFF. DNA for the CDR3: TGCAGTGCTACAACCTGGACGGGGGGGGAAAAACTGTTTTTT.

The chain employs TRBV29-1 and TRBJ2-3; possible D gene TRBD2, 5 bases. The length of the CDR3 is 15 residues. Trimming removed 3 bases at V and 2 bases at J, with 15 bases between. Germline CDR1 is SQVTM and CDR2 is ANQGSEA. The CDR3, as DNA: TGCAGCGTTGATGGGATGGAGGTAGCCACAGATACGCAGTATTTT. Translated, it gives CSVDGMEVATDTQYF.

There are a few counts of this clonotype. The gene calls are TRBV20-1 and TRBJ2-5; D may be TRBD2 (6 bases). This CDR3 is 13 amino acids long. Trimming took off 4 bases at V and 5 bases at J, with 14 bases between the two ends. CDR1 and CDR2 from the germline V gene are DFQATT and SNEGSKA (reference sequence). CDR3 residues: CSAKPGGAETQYF. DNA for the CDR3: TGCAGTGCTAAGCCAGGAGGGGCGGAGACCCAGTACTTC.

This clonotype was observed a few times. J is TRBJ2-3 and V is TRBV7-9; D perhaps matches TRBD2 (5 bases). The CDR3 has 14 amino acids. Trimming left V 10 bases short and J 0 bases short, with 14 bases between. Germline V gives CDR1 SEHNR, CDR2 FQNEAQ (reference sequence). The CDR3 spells CAISAGPSTDTQYF. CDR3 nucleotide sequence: TGTGCCATTTCGGCGGGCCCTAGCACAGATACGCAGTATTTT.

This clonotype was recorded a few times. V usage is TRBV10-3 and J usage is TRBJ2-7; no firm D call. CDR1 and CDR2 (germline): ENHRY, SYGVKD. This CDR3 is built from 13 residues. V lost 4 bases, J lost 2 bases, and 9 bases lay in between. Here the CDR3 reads CAISGRSTYEQYF. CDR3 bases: TGTGCCATCAGTGGACGGTCAACCTACGAGCAGTACTTC.

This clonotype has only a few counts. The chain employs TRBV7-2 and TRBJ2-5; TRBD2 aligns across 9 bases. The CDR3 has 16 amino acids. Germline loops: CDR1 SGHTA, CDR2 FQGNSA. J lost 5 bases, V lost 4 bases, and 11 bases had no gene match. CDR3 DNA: TGTGCCAGCAGCTCCCAAGTAGCGGGAGATGGCGAGACCCAGTACTTC. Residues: CASSSQVAGDGETQYF.

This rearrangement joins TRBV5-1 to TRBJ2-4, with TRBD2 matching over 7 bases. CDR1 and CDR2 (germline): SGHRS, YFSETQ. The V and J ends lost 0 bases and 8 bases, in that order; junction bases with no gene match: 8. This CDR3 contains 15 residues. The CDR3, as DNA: TGCGCCAGCAGCTTGGAATGGCGGGCGGGGGACATTCAGTACTTC. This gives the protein CASSLEWRAGDIQYF.

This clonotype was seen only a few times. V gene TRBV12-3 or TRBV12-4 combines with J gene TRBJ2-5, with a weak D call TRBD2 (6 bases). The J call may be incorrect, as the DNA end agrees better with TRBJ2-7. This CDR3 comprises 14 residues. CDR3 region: CASSSSEGTYEQYF. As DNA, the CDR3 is TGTGCCAGCAGTTCCTCGGAGGGTACCTACGAGCAGTACTTC.

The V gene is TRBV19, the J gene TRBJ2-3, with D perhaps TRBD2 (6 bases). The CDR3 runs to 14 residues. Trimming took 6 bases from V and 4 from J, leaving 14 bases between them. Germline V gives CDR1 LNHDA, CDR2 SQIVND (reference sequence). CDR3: CASSPMGGADTQYF. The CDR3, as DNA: TGTGCCAGTAGCCCTATGGGGGGTGCAGATACGCAGTATTTT.

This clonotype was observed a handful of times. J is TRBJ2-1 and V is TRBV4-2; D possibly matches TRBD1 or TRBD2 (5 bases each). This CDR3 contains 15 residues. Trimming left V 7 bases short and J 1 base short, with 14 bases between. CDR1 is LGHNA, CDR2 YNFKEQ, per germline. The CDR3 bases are TGTGCCAGCATGGGGGAGCGGAATTCCTACAATGAGCAGTTCTTC. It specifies CASMGERNSYNEQFF.

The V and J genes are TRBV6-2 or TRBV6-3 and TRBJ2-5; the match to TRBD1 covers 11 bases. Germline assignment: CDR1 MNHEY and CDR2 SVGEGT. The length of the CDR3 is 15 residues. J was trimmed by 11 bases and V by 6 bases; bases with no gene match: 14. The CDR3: CASSNDGQGAREQYF. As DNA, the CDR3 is TGTGCCAGCAGCAACGACGGACAGGGGGCGCGAGAGCAGTACTTC.

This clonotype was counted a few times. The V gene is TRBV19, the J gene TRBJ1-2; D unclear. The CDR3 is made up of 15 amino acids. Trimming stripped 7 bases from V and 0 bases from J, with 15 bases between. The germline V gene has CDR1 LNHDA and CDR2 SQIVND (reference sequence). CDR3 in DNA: TGTGCCAGTACTTTGACCGGGAAAGCTAACTATGGCTACACCTTC. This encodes CASTLTGKANYGYTF.

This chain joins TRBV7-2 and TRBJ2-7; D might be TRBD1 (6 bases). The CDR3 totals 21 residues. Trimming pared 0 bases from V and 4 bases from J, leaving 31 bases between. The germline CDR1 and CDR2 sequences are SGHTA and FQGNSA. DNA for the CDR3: TGTGCCAGCAGCTTAGCTTCGGAATTTGAGGGGGAAGGAAGGAAAGAATACGAGCAGTACTTC. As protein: CASSLASEFEGEGRKEYEQYF.

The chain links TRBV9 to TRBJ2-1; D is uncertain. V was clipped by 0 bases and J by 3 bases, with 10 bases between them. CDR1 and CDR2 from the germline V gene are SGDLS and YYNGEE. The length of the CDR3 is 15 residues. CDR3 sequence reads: CASSVEGLDYNEQFF. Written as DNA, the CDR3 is TGTGCCAGCAGCGTAGAGGGATTAGACTACAATGAGCAGTTCTTC.

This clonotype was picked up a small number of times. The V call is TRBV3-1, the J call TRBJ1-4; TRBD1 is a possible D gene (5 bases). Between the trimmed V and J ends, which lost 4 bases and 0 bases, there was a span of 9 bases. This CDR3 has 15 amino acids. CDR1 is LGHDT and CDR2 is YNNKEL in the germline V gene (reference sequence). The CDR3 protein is CASSPWTSTNEKLFF. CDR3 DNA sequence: TGTGCCAGCAGCCCTTGGACATCAACTAATGAAAAACTGTTTTTT.

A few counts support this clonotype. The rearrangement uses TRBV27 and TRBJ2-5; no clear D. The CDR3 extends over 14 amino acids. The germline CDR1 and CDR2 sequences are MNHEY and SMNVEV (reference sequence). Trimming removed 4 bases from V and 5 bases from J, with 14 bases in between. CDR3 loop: CASSSRHGPETQYF. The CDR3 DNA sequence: TGTGCCAGCAGTTCCCGTCACGGTCCCGAGACCCAGTACTTC.

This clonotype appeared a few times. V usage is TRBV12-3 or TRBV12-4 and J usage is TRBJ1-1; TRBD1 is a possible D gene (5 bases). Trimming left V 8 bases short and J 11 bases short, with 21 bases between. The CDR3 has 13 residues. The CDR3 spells CASGNYLGVEAFF. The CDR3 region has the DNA TGTGCCAGCGGAAACTACCTAGGGGTCGAGGCTTTCTTT.